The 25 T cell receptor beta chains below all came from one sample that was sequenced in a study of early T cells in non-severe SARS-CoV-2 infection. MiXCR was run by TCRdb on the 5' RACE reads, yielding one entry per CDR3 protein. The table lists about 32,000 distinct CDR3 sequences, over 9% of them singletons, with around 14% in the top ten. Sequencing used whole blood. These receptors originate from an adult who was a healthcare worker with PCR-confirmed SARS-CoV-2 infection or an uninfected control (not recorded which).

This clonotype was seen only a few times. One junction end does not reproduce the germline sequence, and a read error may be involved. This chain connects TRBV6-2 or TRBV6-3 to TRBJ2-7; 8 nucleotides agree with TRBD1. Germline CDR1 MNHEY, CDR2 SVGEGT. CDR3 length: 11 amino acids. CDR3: CASSDSGTGLF. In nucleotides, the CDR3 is TGTGCCAGCAGTGACTCCGGGACAGGACTCTTC.

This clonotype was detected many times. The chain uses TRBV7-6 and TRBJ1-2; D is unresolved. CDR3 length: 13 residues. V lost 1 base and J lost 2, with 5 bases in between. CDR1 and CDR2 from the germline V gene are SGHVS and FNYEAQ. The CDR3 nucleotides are TGTGCCAGCAGCTTAGAACAGAACTATGGCTACACCTTC. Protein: CASSLEQNYGYTF.

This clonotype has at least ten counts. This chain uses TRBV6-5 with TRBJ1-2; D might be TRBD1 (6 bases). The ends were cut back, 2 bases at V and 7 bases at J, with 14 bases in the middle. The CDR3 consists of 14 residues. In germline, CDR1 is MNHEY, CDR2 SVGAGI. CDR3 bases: TGTGCCAGCAGTTACCGGGGGCCCCGAACTGGCTACACCTTC. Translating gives CASSYRGPRTGYTF.

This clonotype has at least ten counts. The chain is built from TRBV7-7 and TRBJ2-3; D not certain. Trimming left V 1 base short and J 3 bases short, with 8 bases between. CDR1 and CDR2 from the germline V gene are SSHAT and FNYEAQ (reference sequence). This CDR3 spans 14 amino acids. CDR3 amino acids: CASSLGAWTDTQYF. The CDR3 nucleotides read TGTGCCAGCAGCTTAGGGGCCTGGACAGATACGCAGTATTTT.

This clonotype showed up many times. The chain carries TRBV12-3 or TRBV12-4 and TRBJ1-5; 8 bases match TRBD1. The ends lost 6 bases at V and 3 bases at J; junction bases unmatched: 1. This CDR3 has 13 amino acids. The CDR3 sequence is CASRTGVNQPQHF. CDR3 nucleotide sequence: TGTGCCAGCAGGACAGGGGTCAATCAGCCCCAGCATTTT.

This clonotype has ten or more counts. CDR3 loop: CASSITGAGYNEQFF. The DNA for the CDR3 is TGTGCCAGCAGCATAACCGGGGCTGGCTACAATGAGCAGTTCTTC. The chain joins TRBV5-6 to TRBJ2-1; D is tentatively TRBD1 or TRBD2 (5 bases each). V gave up 4 bases and J gave up 3 bases, with 14 bases separating them. The CDR3 runs 15 residues. Germline assignment: CDR1 SGHDT and CDR2 YYEEEE.

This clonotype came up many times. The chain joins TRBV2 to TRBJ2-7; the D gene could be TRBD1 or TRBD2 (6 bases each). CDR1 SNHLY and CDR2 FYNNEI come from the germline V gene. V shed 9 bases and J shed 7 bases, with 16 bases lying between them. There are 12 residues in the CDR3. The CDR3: CASHPGAGEQYF. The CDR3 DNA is TGTGCCAGTCACCCGGGGGCGGGGGAGCAGTACTTC. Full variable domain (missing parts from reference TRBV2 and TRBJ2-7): EPEVTQTPSHQVTQMGQEVILRCVPISNHLYFYWYRQILGQKVEFLVSFYNNEISEKSEIFDDQFSVERPDGSNFTLKIRSTKLEDSAMYFCASHPGAGEQYFGPGTRLTVT.

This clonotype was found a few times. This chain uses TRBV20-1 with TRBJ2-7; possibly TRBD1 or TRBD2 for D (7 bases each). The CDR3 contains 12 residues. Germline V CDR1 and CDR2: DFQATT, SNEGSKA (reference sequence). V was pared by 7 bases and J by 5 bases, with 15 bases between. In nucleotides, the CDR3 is TGCAGTGGACAGGGAGGGGACCACGAGCAGTACTTC. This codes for CSGQGGDHEQYF.

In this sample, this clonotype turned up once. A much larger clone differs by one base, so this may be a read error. CDR3: CASRTGGGINQPQHF. Written as DNA, the CDR3 is TGTGCCAGTAGGACAGGGGGCGGGATCAATCAGCCCCAGCATTTT. The chain employs TRBV19 and TRBJ1-5, with 10 nucleotides matching TRBD1. The CDR3 has 15 residues. Germline V lookup: CDR1 LNHDA, CDR2 SQIVND (reference sequence). Trimming cost V 6 bases and J 3 bases; bases outside gene matches: 5. Complete variable domain (other parts from reference TRBV19 and TRBJ1-5): DGGITQSPKYLFRKEGQNVTLSCEQNLNHDAMYWYRQDPGQGLRLIYYSQIVNDFQKGDIAEGYSVSREKKESFPLTVTSAQKNPTAFYLCASRTGGGINQPQHFGDGTRLSIL.

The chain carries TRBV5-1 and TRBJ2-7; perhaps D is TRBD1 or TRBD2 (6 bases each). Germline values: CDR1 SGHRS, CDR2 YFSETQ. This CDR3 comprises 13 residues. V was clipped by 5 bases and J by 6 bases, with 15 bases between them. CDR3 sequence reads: CASSKEGVGEQYF. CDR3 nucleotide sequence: TGCGCCAGCAGTAAGGAGGGGGTCGGCGAGCAGTACTTC.

CDR3 amino acids: CAWSPRYEKLFF. The CDR3 nucleotides read TGTGCCTGGAGTCCCCGTTACGAAAAACTGTTTTTT. The chain employs TRBV30 and TRBJ1-4; D uncertain. The V end was cut by 2 bases, the J end by 8 bases, with 9 bases between. Germline V CDR1 and CDR2: GTSNPN, SVGIG (reference sequence). The CDR3 length is 12 residues.

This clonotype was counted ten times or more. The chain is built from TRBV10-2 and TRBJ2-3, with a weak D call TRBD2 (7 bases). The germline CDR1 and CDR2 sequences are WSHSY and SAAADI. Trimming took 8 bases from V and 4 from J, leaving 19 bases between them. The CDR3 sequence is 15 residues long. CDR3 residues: CASGSRGAVADTQYF. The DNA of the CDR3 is TGCGCCAGCGGTAGTCGGGGGGCCGTTGCAGATACGCAGTATTTT.

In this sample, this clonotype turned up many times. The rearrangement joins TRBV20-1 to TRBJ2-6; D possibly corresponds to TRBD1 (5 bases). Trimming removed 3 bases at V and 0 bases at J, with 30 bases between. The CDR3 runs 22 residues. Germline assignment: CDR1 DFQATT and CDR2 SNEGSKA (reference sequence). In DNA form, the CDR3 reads TGCAGTGCTAGTGTAGCAGGCGACAGTCCCGTCCCAGCCATCTCTGGGGCCAACGTCCTGACTTTC. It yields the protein CSASVAGDSPVPAISGANVLTF.

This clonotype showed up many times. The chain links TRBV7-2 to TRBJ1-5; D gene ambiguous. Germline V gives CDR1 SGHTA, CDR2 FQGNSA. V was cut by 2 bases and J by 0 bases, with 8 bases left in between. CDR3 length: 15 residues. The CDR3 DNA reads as TGTGCCAGCAGCTTACAGACCTATAGCAATCAGCCCCAGCATTTT. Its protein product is CASSLQTYSNQPQHF.

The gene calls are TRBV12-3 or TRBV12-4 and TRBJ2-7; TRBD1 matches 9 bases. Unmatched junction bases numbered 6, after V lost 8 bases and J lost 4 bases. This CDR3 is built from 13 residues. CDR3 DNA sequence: TGTGCCAGCGGACCGGGACAGGGATACGAGCAGTACTTC. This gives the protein CASGPGQGYEQYF.

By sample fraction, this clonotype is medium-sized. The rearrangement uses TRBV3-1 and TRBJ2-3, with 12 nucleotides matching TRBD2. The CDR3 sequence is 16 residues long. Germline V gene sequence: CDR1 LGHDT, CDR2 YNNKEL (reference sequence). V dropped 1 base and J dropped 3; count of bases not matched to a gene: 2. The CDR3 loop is CASSQASGGGTDTQYF. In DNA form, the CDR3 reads TGTGCCAGCAGCCAAGCTAGCGGGGGGGGGACAGATACGCAGTATTTT.

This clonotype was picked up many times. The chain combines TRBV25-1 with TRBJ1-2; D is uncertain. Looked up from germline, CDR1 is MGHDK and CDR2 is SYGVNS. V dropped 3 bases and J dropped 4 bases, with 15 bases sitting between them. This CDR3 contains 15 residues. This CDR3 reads CASSEKKQSSYGYTF. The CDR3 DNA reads TGTGCCAGCAGTGAGAAAAAACAGTCATCCTATGGCTACACCTTC.

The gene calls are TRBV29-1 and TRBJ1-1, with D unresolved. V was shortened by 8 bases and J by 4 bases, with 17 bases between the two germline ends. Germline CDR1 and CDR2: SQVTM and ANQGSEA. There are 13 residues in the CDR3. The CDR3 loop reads CSSRIAAGTEAFF. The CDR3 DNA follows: TGCAGCTCCCGGATTGCGGCCGGCACTGAAGCTTTCTTT.

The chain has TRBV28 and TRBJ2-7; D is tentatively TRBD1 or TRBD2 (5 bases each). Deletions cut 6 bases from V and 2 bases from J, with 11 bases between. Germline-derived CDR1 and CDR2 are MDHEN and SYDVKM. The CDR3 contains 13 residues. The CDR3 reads CASSPGPPYEQYF. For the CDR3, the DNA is TGTGCCAGCAGCCCGGGACCACCCTACGAGCAGTACTTC.

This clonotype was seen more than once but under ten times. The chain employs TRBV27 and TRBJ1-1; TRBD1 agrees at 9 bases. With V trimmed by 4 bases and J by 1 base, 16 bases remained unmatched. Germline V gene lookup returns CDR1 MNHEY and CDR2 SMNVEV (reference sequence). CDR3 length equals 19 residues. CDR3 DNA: TGTGCCAGCAGTTCCATTTTAGGACAGGGGCCGATTTCGAACACTGAAGCTTTCTTT. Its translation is CASSSILGQGPISNTEAFF.

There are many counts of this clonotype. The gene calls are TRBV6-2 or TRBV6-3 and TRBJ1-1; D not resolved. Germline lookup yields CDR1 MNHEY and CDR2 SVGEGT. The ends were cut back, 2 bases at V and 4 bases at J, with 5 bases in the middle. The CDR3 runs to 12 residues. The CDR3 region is CASSYDITEAFF. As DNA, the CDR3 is TGTGCCAGCAGTTACGACATCACTGAAGCTTTCTTT.

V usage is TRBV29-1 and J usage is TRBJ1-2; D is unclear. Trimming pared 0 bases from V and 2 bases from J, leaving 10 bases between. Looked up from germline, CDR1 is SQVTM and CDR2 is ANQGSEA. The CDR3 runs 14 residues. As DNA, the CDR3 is TGCAGCGTTGAAGATCTTGGCAGGAACTATGGCTACACCTTC. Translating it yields CSVEDLGRNYGYTF.

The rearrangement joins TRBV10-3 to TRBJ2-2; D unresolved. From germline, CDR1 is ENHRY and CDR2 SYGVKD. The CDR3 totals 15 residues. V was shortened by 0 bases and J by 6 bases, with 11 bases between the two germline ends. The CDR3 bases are TGTGCCATCAGTGAGTCGGACCTGGACCCCGGGGAGCTGTTTTTT. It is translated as CAISESDLDPGELFF.

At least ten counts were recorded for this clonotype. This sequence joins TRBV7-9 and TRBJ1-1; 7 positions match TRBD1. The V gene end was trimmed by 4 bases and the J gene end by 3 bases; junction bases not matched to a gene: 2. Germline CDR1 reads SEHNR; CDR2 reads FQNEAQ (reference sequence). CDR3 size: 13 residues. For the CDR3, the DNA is TGTGCCAGCAGCTCGGGACAGCACACTGAAGCTTTCTTT. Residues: CASSSGQHTEAFF.

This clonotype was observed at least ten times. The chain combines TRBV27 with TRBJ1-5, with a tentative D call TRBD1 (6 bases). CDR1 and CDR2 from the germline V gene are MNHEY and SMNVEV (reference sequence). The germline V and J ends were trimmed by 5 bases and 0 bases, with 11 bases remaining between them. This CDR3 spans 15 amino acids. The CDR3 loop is CASSKRTASNQPQHF. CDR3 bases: TGTGCCAGCAGTAAGAGGACAGCTAGCAATCAGCCCCAGCATTTT.